Below, 2 T cell receptor beta chains from the same sample are listed, as sequenced in a study of CD8+ T cells in alopecia areata. Sequencing relied on a cDNA template that was reverse transcribed from extracted RNA. Libraries were prepared by immunoSEQ multiplex PCR; TCRdb keeps only in-frame clonotypes and omits some of them. The sample lists 93,000 or so clones, about 60% occurring once. What was sequenced was CD4+ T cells sorted from blood. The source is a human donor in good health.

V is TRBV29-1 and J is TRBJ2-4; a possible D gene is TRBD1 (7 bases). Germline CDR1 is SQVTM and CDR2 is ANQGSEA. V lost 6 bases to trimming and J lost 3 bases, with 18 bases between them. This CDR3 has 15 amino acids. The CDR3 DNA is TGCAGCGTGCGAGGTGGAGGGGGCGTCAAAAACATTCAGTACTTC. Protein product: CSVRGGGGVKNIQYF.

The chain carries TRBV30 and TRBJ1-6; D is unresolved. The V gene's germline CDR1 is GTSNPN and CDR2 SVGIG (reference sequence). V was pared by 3 bases and J by 5 bases, with 8 bases between. The CDR3 is 13 residues long. The DNA of the CDR3 is TGTGCCTGGAGCTGGGCCGATAATTCACCCCTCCACTTT. This encodes CAWSWADNSPLHF.